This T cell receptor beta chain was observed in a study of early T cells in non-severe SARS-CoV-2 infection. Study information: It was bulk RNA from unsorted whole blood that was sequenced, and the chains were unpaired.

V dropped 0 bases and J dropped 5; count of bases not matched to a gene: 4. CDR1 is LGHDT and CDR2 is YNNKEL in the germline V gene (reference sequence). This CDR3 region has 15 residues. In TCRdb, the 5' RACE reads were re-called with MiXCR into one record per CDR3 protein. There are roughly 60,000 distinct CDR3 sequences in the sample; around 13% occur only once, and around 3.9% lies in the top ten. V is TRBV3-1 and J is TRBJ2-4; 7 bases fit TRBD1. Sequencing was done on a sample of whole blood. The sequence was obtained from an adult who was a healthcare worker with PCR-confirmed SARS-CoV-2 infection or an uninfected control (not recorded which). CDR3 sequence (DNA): TGTGCCAGCAGCCAAGATTTGGGACAGCAAAACATTCAGTACTTC. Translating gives CASSQDLGQQNIQYF. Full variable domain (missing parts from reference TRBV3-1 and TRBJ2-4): DTAVSQTPKYLVTQMGNDKSIKCEQNLGHDTMYWYKQDSKKFLKIMFSYNNKELIINETVPNRFSPKSPDKAHLNLHINSLELGDSAVYFCASSQDLGQQNIQYFGAGTRLSVL.